Listed below are T cell receptor beta chains from one sample, sequenced in a study of CD8+ T cells in alopecia areata. Measured with immunoSEQ multiplex PCR; TCRdb has only the in-frame clones, and not every one. The sample yields approximately 66,000 clones, approximately 61% seen once. The sequences come from CD8+ T cells sorted from blood, collected at week 0. These receptors originate from a human donor with alopecia areata. The CDR3 runs from the conserved cysteine through the conserved F or W. A D gene is named only where the DNA matches it firmly.

J,V,D,CDR3
TRBJ2-7,TRBV7-2,TRBD1,CASSSRQGGYEQYF
TRBJ2-7,TRBV9,NA,CASSHVGDAEQYF
TRBJ2-6,TRBV29-1,NA,CSVEDGSGANVLTF
TRBJ2-1,TRBV11-3,TRBD2,CASSLDYGSGGSYNEQFF
TRBJ2-7,TRBV29-1,TRBD1,CSAVSTDRASYEQYF
TRBJ2-6,TRBV7-9,NA,CASSRVGAGANVLTF
TRBJ1-4,TRBV6-5,NA,CASSYSEAFRKKLFF
TRBJ2-1,TRBV5-6,NA,CASSLWGSSYNEQFF
TRBJ2-5,TRBV9,NA,CASSEGSSAFTGETQYF
TRBJ2-5,TRBV5-1,TRBD2,CASSSGGVKWQTQYF
TRBJ2-5,TRBV5-1,TRBD2,CASRQTGTILETQYF
TRBJ1-6,TRBV2,NA,CASSDGRFYSYNSPLHF
TRBJ2-1,TRBV29-1,TRBD2,CSVEGTSDYNEQFF
TRBJ2-5,TRBV29-1,TRBD2,CSVEIAGGVETQYF
TRBJ2-7,TRBV29-1,TRBD1,CSAAGTEIYEQYF
TRBJ2-3,TRBV25-1,NA,CASSDQTRDTQYF
TRBJ2-3,TRBV5-1,TRBD2,CASSPGRLAGTPDTQYF
TRBJ2-1,TRBV14,NA,CASSQMGNEQFF
TRBJ1-1,TRBV4-2,NA,CASSQLNTEAFF
TRBJ2-1,TRBV27,TRBD2,CASSLVASGAYNEQFF
TRBJ2-7,TRBV30,NA,CAWNPGEVRGEQYF
TRBJ1-3,TRBV5-4,NA,CASSQEGHGNTIYF
NA,TRBV6-4,NA,CAISEGETASSYEQYF
TRBJ2-5,TRBV28,TRBD2,CASSFVASGVQETQYF
TRBJ2-7,TRBV6-5,NA,CASSYGPLVYF
TRBJ1-2,TRBV5-6,NA,CASSLMSSAGYTF
TRBJ2-7,TRBV6-5,NA,CASSLDPTFSYEQYF
TRBJ1-5,TRBV23-1,NA,CASRPGWGNQPQHF
TRBJ2-2,TRBV30,TRBD1,CAWSVPGTGGTGELFF
TRBJ2-5,TRBV5-1,NA,CASSLAGTPQETQYF
TRBJ1-1,TRBV29-1,NA,CSVESAGTEAFF
TRBJ2-1,TRBV5-1,NA,CASSLRHPGAYNEQFF
TRBJ2-3,TRBV4-1,TRBD2,CASGRVSGRGDTQYF
TRBJ2-3,TRBV5-6,TRBD2,CASRELAGGLTDTQYF
TRBJ2-5,TRBV30,NA,CAWEGAIETQYF
TRBJ2-7,TRBV7-3,NA,CASSFQGGEQYF
TRBJ2-2,TRBV5-1,NA,CASSLTGPGELFF
TRBJ2-7,TRBV29-1,NA,CSVGTPKPVYEQYF
TRBJ1-5,TRBV28,NA,CASSPLGSDPGNQPQHF
TRBJ2-2,TRBV9,TRBD1,CASSPSGSGGMGGELFF
TRBJ2-5,TRBV28,TRBD1,CASSYRGVETQYF
TRBJ1-5,TRBV6-6,NA,CASSYRLPSNQPQHF
TRBJ2-1,TRBV27,TRBD2,CASSGLAGGPYEQFF
TRBJ1-2,TRBV4-1,TRBD1,CASSPGTGGRGYTF
TRBJ2-7,TRBV27,NA,CASSYAQGLDEQYF
TRBJ1-5,TRBV6-5,NA,CASSYAGGPQHF
TRBJ2-7,TRBV19,NA,CASSIAPGGEQYF
TRBJ1-1,TRBV27,NA,CASSFSGNTEAFF
TRBJ1-1,TRBV10-3,NA,CAISDPEPALSFF
TRBJ2-2,TRBV10-3,TRBD2,CATLAGPNTGELFF